A selection of T cell receptor beta chains follows, all from one sample in a study of blood T cells in healthy people across ages. Each CDR3 protein gets one entry after TCRdb re-called the 5' RACE reads with MiXCR. The repertoire consists of hundreds of thousands of distinct CDR3 sequences, with approximately 50% occurring once and the leading ten covering around 37%. Sequencing was done on a sample of blood. Source of these receptors: a man aged 55 to 70 in good health. The CDR3 runs from the conserved cysteine through the conserved F or W. The order of the fields is CDR3 length, V gene, D gene, clone size, J gene, CDR3 DNA, CDR3 protein. D genes are given only for firm matches. Clone size appears in some rows only: once, few, many, or a class for an expanded clone.

>14|TRBV3-1|TRBD1|once|TRBJ2-7
TGTGCCAGCAGCGCGGGACAGGGGATCGACGAGCAGTACTTC
CASSAGQGIDEQYF
>14|TRBV3-1|-|few|TRBJ2-7
TGTGCCAGCAGCCCCCGGACAGTCTCCTACGAGCAGTACTTC
CASSPRTVSYEQYF
>14|TRBV4-1|-|-|TRBJ2-5
TGCGCCAGCAGCCATGTGGGGTACCAAGAGACCCAGTACTTC
CASSHVGYQETQYF
>16|TRBV7-2|-|-|TRBJ1-4
TGTGCCAGCAGCTTAGTTTATTCGGGGCAAAATGAAAAACTGTTTTTT
CASSLVYSGQNEKLFF
>13|TRBV5-1|-|-|TRBJ2-5
TGCGCCAGCAGCTCCGGGATGCCTACGGGGCAGTACTTC
CASSSGMPTGQYF
>15|TRBV18|TRBD2|few|TRBJ2-7
TGTGCCAGCTCACCAAGTGGCGGGGGGATCTACGAGCAGTACTTC
CASSPSGGGIYEQYF
>15|TRBV20-1|-|few|TRBJ2-3
TGCAGTCCCAGGGAAGACGGACAGAGCACAGATACGCAGTATTTT
CSPREDGQSTDTQYF
>14|TRBV7-2|-|-|TRBJ1-4
TGTGCCAGCAGCCGAGACGCAACTAATGAAAAACTGTTTTTT
CASSRDATNEKLFF
>14|TRBV7-2|-|-|TRBJ2-5
TGTGTCAGCAGCTTCGGAGGGCACCAAGAGACCCAGTACTTC
CVSSFGGHQETQYF
>15|TRBV6-4|-|once|TRBJ2-1
TGTGCCAGCAGTGACTTAACGAGCGGAGTTCGAGAGCAGTTCTTC
CASSDLTSGVREQFF
>15|TRBV15|TRBD2|-|TRBJ2-4
TGTGCCACCAGTTGGGGGGGGGAGTCCAAAAACATTCAGTACTTC
CATSWGGESKNIQYF
>16|TRBV4-2|-|-|TRBJ2-3
TGTGCCAGCAGCCAAGACCACAAGGGAAACACAGATACGCAGTATTTT
CASSQDHKGNTDTQYF
>14|TRBV5-5|-|-|TRBJ2-7
TGTGCCAGCAGCTTGGGGGCAAACGGAGTCCAGCAGTACTTC
CASSLGANGVQQYF
>14|TRBV4-2|-|-|TRBJ1-1
TGTGCCAGCAGCCAACCGGGTCTGAACACTGAAGCTTTCTTT
CASSQPGLNTEAFF
>13|TRBV20-1|-|few|TRBJ2-7
TGCAGTGCTAGAGCAGGCGGTACCTACGAGCAGTACTTC
CSARAGGTYEQYF
>14|TRBV20-1|TRBD1|-|TRBJ2-5
TGCAGTGCTGCCACAGGGGGCGACGACAATGAGCAGTACTTC
CSAATGGDDNEQYF
>13|TRBV27|-|-|TRBJ2-5
TGTGCCAGCAGTTTTGGGGTTTGGGAGACCCAGTACTTC
CASSFGVWETQYF
>15|TRBV19|-|once|TRBJ2-7
TGTGCCAGTAGTACCTCGACAGCTCCATCCTACGAGCAGTACTTC
CASSTSTAPSYEQYF
>13|TRBV15|-|-|TRBJ2-5
TGTGCCACCAGCAGAGTAGCGTGGGAGACCCAGTACTTC
CATSRVAWETQYF
>14|TRBV4-1|-|once|TRBJ2-7
TGCGCCAGCAGCCAGGGCAGGGACTCCTACGAGCAGTACTTC
CASSQGRDSYEQYF
>11|TRBV3-1|-|many|TRBJ2-1
TGTGCCAGCAGCCTTCAAGGTGAGCAGTTCTTC
CASSLQGEQFF
>15|TRBV9|-|-|TRBJ2-1
TGTGCCAGCAGCGAGGGGGACGGCTACTACAATGAGCAGTTCTTC
CASSEGDGYYNEQFF
>13|TRBV7-2|-|-|TRBJ2-7
TGTGCCAGCAGCTTAGAGTGGGGCTCCGAGCAGTACTTC
CASSLEWGSEQYF
>15|TRBV7-2|-|-|TRBJ1-2
TGTGCCAGCAGCTTAGGGTTCAGGGTTGGCGGGGGCTACACCTTC
CASSLGFRVGGGYTF
>13|TRBV7-9|-|-|TRBJ2-4
TGTGCCAGCAGCTTGGACCGAGCTGGGGAGCAGTACTTC
CASSLDRAGEQYF
>15|TRBV6-2/TRBV6-3|-|-|TRBJ1-2
TGTGCCAGCAGTAGACCGGCAGGGACGAACTATGGCTACACCTTC
CASSRPAGTNYGYTF
>13|TRBV18|TRBD1|few|TRBJ1-4
TGTGCCAGCTCACAGGGGACAGGTGAAAAACTGTTTTTT
CASSQGTGEKLFF
>12|TRBV21-1|-|-|TRBJ1-2
TGTGCCAGCAGCAGAAGGGTAGGCGGCTACACCTTC
CASSRRVGGYTF
>15|TRBV4-1|-|few|TRBJ2-5
TGCGCCAGCAGCCAAGAGGGGAGGTACCAAGAGACCCAGTACTTC
CASSQEGRYQETQYF
>16|TRBV4-1|-|few|TRBJ2-5
TGCGCCAGCAGCCAAGATAGCGGACGGGACCCGTGGACCCAGTACTTC
CASSQDSGRDPWTQYF
>11|TRBV28|-|few|TRBJ1-4
TGTGCCGTATACGGTAATGAAAAACTGTTTTTT
CAVYGNEKLFF
>14|TRBV20-1|TRBD1|few|TRBJ1-1
TGCAGTGCTAGTGGGCAGGGGGTGGTCACTGAAGCTTTCTTT
CSASGQGVVTEAFF
>13|TRBV5-6|-|once|TRBJ2-7
TGTGCCAGCAGCCTCAGGGCCTTGTACGAGCAGTACTTC
CASSLRALYEQYF
>13|TRBV7-9|-|few|TRBJ2-3
TGTGCCAGCAGTTTCGGGGTCACAGATACGCAGTATTTT
CASSFGVTDTQYF
>14|TRBV6-5|-|-|TRBJ2-5
TGTGCCAGCAGTCGGAAGGAGGGTACGGAGACCCAGTACTTC
CASSRKEGTETQYF
>14|TRBV29-1|-|-|TRBJ2-1
TGCAGCGTCACGGAACTAGTGACGACGAATGAGCAGTTCTTC
CSVTELVTTNEQFF
>14|TRBV7-2|-|-|TRBJ2-7
TGTGCCAGCAGCTTAAGTCGTTTCTCCTACGAGCAGTACTTC
CASSLSRFSYEQYF
>14|TRBV7-2|-|few|TRBJ2-7
TGTGCCAGCAGCTTAATGGAGGGCTTCTACGAGCAGTACTTC
CASSLMEGFYEQYF
>17|TRBV4-1|-|-|TRBJ1-1
TGCGCCAGCAGCCAAGGGTCAGGTAGACATTCGAACACTGAAGCTTTCTTT
CASSQGSGRHSNTEAFF
>17|TRBV20-1|TRBD1|-|TRBJ2-3
TGCAGTGCTGGTCCTCCCCGGGCCCAGGGGGTTACAGATACGCAGTATTTT
CSAGPPRAQGVTDTQYF